Listed below are T cell receptor beta chains from one sample, sequenced in a study of blood T cell repertoires in COVID-19. Sequencing used immunoSEQ multiplex PCR; TCRdb keeps in-frame clones, though not all of them. Here the sample spans roughly 38,000 clones, approximately 81% being singletons. Sample: peripheral blood. The receptors come from a man in his sixties with COVID-19, enrolled during active disease. The CDR3 runs from the conserved cysteine through the conserved F or W. Each record gives: J gene, D gene, clone size, V gene, CDR3 protein, CDR3 DNA. The D gene is left open where the match is weak. Some rows have no size entry. The others give once, few or many, or a class for an expanded clone.

TRBJ1-5 NA NA TRBV16 CASSRGHPSNQPQHF TGTGCCAGCAGCCGGGGACATCCAAGCAATCAGCCCCAGCATTTT
TRBJ1-2 NA NA TRBV18 CASSPPSGANYGYTF TGTGCCAGCTCACCACCTTCGGGAGCTAACTATGGCTACACCTTC
TRBJ1-6 TRBD1 NA TRBV5-1 CASSEKGQGGSPLHF TGCGCCAGCAGCGAAAAGGGACAGGGTGGTTCACCCCTCCACTTT
TRBJ1-3 NA NA TRBV29-1 CSAIVGNTIYF TGCAGCGCGATAGTAGGAAACACCATATATTTT
TRBJ1-1 NA NA TRBV11-3 CASSLGGLGAEAFF TGTGCCAGCAGCTTAGGAGGCCTCGGCGCTGAAGCTTTCTTT
TRBJ1-6 NA NA TRBV7-9 CASSLGQGGPSPLHF TGTGCCAGCAGCTTAGGTCAAGGAGGTCCCTCACCCCTCCACTTT
TRBJ1-1 NA few TRBV2 CASSEGENTEAFF TGTGCCAGCAGTGAAGGAGAGAACACTGAAGCTTTCTTT
TRBJ1-1 TRBD1 NA TRBV12-5 CASGPDRVPEAFF TGTGCTAGTGGCCCGGACAGGGTCCCTGAAGCTTTCTTT
TRBJ2-5 TRBD1 NA TRBV7-9 CASSSGTAPGETQYF TGTGCCAGCAGCTCAGGGACAGCCCCGGGTGAGACCCAGTACTTC
TRBJ1-2 NA NA TRBV6-5 CASSYTRGLAYGYTF TGTGCCAGCAGTTACACCAGGGGATTGGCATACGGCTACACCTTC
TRBJ2-5 TRBD2 NA TRBV28 CASSLTGLAGEGETQYF TGTGCCAGCAGTTTAACGGGACTAGCGGGAGAGGGAGAGACCCAGTACTTC
TRBJ1-4 TRBD1 NA TRBV30 CAWVPGTDNEKLFF TGTGCCTGGGTCCCCGGGACAGATAATGAAAAACTGTTTTTT
TRBJ1-1 NA few TRBV5-4 CASSSTGPRITEAFF TGTGCCAGCAGCTCGACAGGACCTAGGATCACTGAAGCTTTCTTT
TRBJ2-1 NA NA TRBV11-3 CASSLQGGQNEQFF TGTGCCAGCAGCTTACAGGGGGGTCAGAATGAGCAGTTCTTC
TRBJ2-5 TRBD2 NA TRBV25-1 CASSPGLALKETQYF TGTGCCAGCTCACCGGGACTAGCATTGAAAGAGACCCAGTACTTC
TRBJ1-2 TRBD1 few TRBV7-9 CASSLGRQGHGYTF TGTGCCAGCAGCTTGGGGCGACAGGGGCATGGCTACACCTTC
TRBJ2-7 NA NA TRBV7-9 CASSTPFGGAQSSYEQYF TGTGCCAGCAGCACCCCCTTTGGGGGGGCCCAGAGTTCCTACGAGCAGTACTTC
TRBJ1-6 TRBD1 NA TRBV10-2 CASGRGQENSPLHF TGCGCCAGCGGAAGAGGACAGGAAAATTCACCCCTCCACTTT
TRBJ1-6 TRBD1 few TRBV7-9 CASSPRTGRNSPLHF TGTGCCAGCAGCCCTAGGACAGGGCGTAATTCACCCCTCCACTTT
TRBJ1-1 NA NA TRBV6-5 CASSYGGRNTEAFF TGTGCCAGCAGTTACGGGGGCAGGAACACTGAAGCTTTCTTT
TRBJ1-1 NA NA TRBV6-5 CASSPDNTGGEAFF TGTGCCAGCAGTCCGGACAACACCGGGGGTGAAGCTTTCTTT
TRBJ2-2 TRBD2 NA TRBV27 CASKSLAGVWKSTGELFF TGTGCCAGCAAATCCCTAGCGGGAGTTTGGAAGAGCACCGGGGAGCTGTTTTTT
TRBJ1-2 NA once TRBV11-2 CASSLEPGVNYGYTF TGTGCCAGCAGCTTAGAGCCCGGGGTAAACTATGGCTACACCTTC
TRBJ2-3 TRBD2 NA TRBV24-1 CATSDPRGSSTDTQYF TGTGCCACCAGTGACCCGCGGGGGTCTAGCACAGATACGCAGTATTTT
TRBJ2-7 TRBD1 NA TRBV5-6 CASSLGTGRYEQYF TGTGCCAGCAGCTTAGGGACAGGGAGGTACGAGCAGTACTTC
TRBJ1-2 NA NA TRBV5-1 CASSLGDYGYTF TGCGCCAGCAGCTTGGGAGACTATGGCTACACCTTC
TRBJ1-2 NA few TRBV5-1 CASSLDLASGYGYTF TGCGCCAGCAGCTTGGATTTGGCCAGCGGCTATGGCTACACCTTC
TRBJ1-3 NA once TRBV28 CASTESRGNTIYF TGTGCCAGCACTGAGAGCAGGGGAAACACCATATATTTT
TRBJ1-2 NA NA TRBV28 CACRAYTGNYGYTF TGTGCCTGCCGGGCCTACACGGGGAACTATGGCTACACCTTC
TRBJ1-5 NA once TRBV20-1 CSASLAGGPTNNQPQHF TGCAGTGCTAGTCTCGCGGGGGGGCCAACCAATAATCAGCCCCAGCATTTT
TRBJ1-6 TRBD1 NA TRBV5-1 CASSLQGENNSPLHF TGCGCCAGCAGCTTACAGGGGGAAAATAATTCACCCCTCCACTTT
TRBJ1-6 NA NA TRBV30 CAWSEDTSYNSPLHF TGTGCCTGGAGCGAGGACACATCCTATAATTCACCCCTCCACTTT
TRBJ2-5 TRBD1 NA TRBV7-9 CASSPPGQGFWETQYF TGTGCCAGCAGCCCACCGGGACAGGGTTTTTGGGAGACCCAGTACTTC
TRBJ1-5 NA once TRBV27 CASSPNRERQPQHF TGTGCCAGCAGTCCTAACAGGGAACGGCAGCCCCAGCATTTT
TRBJ1-5 TRBD1 NA TRBV27 CASSPYPPDRAGQPQHF TGTGCCAGCAGTCCCTACCCACCGGACAGGGCAGGACAGCCCCAGCATTTT
TRBJ1-1 NA NA TRBV15 CATSRDANRINTEAFF TGTGCCACCAGCAGAGATGCGAACAGGATAAACACTGAAGCTTTCTTT
TRBJ1-1 NA few TRBV19 CASGHRAMNTEAFF TGTGCCAGCGGACATCGAGCGATGAACACTGAAGCTTTCTTT